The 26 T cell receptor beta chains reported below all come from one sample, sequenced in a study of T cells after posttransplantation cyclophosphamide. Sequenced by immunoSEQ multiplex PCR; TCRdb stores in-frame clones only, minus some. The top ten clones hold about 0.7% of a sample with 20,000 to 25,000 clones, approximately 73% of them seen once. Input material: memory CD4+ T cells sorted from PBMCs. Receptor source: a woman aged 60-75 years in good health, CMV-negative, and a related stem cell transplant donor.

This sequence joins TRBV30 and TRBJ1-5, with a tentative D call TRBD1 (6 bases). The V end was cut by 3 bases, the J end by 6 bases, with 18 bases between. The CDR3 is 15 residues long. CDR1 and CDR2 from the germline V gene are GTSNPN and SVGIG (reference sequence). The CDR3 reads CAWRTRGQGSQPQHF. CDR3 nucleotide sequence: TGTGCCTGGAGGACCCGGGGCCAGGGGAGTCAGCCCCAGCATTTT.

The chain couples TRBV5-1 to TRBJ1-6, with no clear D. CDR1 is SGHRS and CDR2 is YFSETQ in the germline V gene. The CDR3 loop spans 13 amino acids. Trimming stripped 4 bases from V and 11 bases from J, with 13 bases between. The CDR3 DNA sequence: TGCGCCAGCAGCGCTAGTGGAAACGCACCCCTCCACTTT. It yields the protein CASSASGNAPLHF. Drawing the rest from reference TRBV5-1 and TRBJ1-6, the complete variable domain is KAGVTQTPRYLIKTRGQQVTLSCSPISGHRSVSWYQQTPGQGLQFLFEYFSETQRNKGNFPGRFSGRQFSNSRSEMNVSTLELGDSALYLCASSASGNAPLHFGNGTRLTVT.

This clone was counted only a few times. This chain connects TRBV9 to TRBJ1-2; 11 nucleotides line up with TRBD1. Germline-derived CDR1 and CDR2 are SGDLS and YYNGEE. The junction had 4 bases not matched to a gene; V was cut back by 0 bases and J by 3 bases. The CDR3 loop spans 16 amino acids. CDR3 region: CASSVDPGQGDYGYTF. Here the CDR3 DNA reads TGTGCCAGCAGCGTAGACCCGGGACAGGGGGACTATGGCTACACCTTC.

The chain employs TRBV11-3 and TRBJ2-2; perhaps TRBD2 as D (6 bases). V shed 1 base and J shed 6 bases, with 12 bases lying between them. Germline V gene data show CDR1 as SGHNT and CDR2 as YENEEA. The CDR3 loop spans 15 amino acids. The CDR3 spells CASSLVLGGPGELFF. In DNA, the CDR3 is TGTGCCAGCAGCTTAGTCTTAGGAGGGCCCGGGGAGCTGTTTTTT.

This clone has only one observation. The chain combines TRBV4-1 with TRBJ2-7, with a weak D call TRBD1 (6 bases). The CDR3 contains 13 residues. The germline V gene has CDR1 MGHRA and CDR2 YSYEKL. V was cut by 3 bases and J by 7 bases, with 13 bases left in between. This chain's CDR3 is CASSHGQPGEQYF. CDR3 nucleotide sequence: TGCGCCAGCAGCCATGGACAGCCGGGAGAGCAGTACTTC.

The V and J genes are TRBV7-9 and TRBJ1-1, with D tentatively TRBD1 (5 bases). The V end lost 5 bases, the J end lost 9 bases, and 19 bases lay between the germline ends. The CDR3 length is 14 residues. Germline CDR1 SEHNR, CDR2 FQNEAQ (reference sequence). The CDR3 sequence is CASSTGTQGGKAFF. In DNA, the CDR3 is TGTGCCAGCAGCACGGGGACGCAGGGAGGAAAAGCTTTCTTT. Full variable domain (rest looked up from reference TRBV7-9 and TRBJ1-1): DTGVSQNPRHKITKRGQNVTFRCDPISEHNRLYWYRQTLGQGPEFLTYFQNEAQLEKSRLLSDRFSAERPKGSFSTLEIQRTEQGDSAMYLCASSTGTQGGKAFFGQGTRLTVV.

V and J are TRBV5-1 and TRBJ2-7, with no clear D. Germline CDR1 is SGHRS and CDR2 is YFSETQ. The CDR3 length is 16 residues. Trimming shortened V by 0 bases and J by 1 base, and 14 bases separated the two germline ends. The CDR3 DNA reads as TGCGCCAGCAGCTTGGGGTTTGGTGGCAGATCCTACGAGCAGTACTTC. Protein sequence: CASSLGFGGRSYEQYF.

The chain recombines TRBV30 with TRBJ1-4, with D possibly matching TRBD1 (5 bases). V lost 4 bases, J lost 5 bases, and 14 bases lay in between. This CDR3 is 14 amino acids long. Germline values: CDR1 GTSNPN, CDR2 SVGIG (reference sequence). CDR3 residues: CAWNSRVSNEKLFF. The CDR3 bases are TGTGCCTGGAACTCCAGGGTGTCAAATGAAAAACTGTTTTTT.

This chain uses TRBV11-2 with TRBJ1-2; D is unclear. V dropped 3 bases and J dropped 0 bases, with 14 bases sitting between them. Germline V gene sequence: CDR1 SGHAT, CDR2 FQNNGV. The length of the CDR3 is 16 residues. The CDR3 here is CASSFYAWRANYGYTF. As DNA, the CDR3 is TGTGCCAGCAGCTTCTACGCCTGGCGGGCTAACTATGGCTACACCTTC.

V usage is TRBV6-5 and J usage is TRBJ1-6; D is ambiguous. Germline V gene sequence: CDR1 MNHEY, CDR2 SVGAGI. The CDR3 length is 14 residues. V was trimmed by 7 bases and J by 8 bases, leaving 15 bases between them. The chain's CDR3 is CASTGLVADSPLHF. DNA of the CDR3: TGTGCCAGCACTGGCCTTGTAGCGGATTCACCCCTCCACTTT.

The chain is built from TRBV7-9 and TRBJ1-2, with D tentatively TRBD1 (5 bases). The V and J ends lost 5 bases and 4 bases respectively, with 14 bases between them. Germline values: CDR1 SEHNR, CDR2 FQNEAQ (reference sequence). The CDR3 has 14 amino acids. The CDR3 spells CASSPRQGTYGYTF. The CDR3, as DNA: TGTGCCAGCAGCCCCCGGCAGGGAACCTATGGCTACACCTTC.

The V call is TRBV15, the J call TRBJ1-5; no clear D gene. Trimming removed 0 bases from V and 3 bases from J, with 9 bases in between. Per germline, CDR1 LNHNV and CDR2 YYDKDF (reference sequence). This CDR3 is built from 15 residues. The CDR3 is CATSRDPGNNQPQHF. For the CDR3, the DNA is TGTGCCACCAGCAGAGATCCAGGTAACAATCAGCCCCAGCATTTT.

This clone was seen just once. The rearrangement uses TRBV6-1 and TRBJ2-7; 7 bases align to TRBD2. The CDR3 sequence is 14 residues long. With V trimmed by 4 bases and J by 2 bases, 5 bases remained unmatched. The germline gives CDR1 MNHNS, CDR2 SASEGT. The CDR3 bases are TGTGCCAGCAGTGTCAGCGGGACCCCCTACGAGCAGTACTTC. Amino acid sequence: CASSVSGTPYEQYF.

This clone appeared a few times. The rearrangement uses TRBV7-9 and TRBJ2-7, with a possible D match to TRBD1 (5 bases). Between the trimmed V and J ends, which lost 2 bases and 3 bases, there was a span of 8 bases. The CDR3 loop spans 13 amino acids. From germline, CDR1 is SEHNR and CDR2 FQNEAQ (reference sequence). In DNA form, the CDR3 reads TGTGCCAGCAGCTTATTGGGGCTCTACGAGCAGTACTTC. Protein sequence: CASSLLGLYEQYF.

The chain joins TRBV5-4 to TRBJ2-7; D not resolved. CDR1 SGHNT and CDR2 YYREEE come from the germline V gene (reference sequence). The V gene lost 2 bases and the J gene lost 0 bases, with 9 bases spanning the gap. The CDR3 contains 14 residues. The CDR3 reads CASSLRSSSYEQYF. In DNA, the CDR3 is TGTGCCAGCAGCTTACGGTCAAGCTCCTACGAGCAGTACTTC. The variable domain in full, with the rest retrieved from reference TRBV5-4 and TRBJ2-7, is ETGVTQSPTHLIKTRGQQVTLRCSSQSGHNTVSWYQQALGQGPQFIFQYYREEENGRGNFPPRFSGLQFPNYSSELNVNALELDDSALYLCASSLRSSSYEQYFGPGTRLTVT.

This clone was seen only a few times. CDR3 bases: TGTGCCAGCAGCCTACAGGGCGAGCAGTTCTTC. Amino acid sequence: CASSLQGEQFF. V gene TRBV6-5 combines with J gene TRBJ2-1; D may be TRBD1 (6 bases). The CDR3 consists of 11 residues. Deletions cut 6 bases from V and 10 bases from J, with 10 bases between. Per the germline V gene, CDR1 is MNHEY and CDR2 is SVGAGI.

The CDR3 region has the DNA TGTGCCAGCAGTTTATCGGGCAGGGGGTATAATTCACCCCTCCACTTT. Its translation: CASSLSGRGYNSPLHF. The chain recombines TRBV28 with TRBJ1-6; 7 nucleotides match TRBD1. V was pared by 1 base and J by 4 bases, with 4 bases of the junction left unmatched. The CDR3 extends over 16 amino acids. The germline V gene encodes CDR1 MDHEN and CDR2 SYDVKM.

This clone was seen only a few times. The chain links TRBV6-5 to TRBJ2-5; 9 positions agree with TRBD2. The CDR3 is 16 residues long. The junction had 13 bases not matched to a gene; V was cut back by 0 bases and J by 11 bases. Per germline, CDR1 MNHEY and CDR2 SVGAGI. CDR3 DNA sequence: TGTGCCAGCAGTTACTCGATTGTTAGCGGGAGAAATGAGCAGTACTTC. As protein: CASSYSIVSGRNEQYF.

CDR3 region: CASSLYRTGLSSTDTQYF. The DNA for the CDR3 is TGTGCCAGCAGTTTATATCGGACAGGTCTATCTAGCACAGATACGCAGTATTTT. V usage is TRBV28 and J usage is TRBJ2-3; 7 nucleotides match TRBD1. Unmatched junction bases numbered 10, after V lost 1 base and J lost 0 bases. Germline values: CDR1 MDHEN, CDR2 SYDVKM. The length of the CDR3 is 18 residues.

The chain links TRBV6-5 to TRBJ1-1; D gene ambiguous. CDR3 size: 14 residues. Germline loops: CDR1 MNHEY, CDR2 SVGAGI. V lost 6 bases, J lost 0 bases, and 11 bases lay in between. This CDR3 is CASRRDTMNTEAFF. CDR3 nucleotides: TGTGCCAGCAGACGCGACACGATGAACACTGAAGCTTTCTTT.

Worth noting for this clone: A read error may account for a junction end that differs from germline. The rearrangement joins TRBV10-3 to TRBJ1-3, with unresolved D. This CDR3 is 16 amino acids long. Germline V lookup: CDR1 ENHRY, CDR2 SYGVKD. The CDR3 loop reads CVISPLSGRSGNTIYF. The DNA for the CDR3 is TGTGTCATCAGTCCCCTGAGCGGCCGCTCTGGAAACACCATATATTTT.

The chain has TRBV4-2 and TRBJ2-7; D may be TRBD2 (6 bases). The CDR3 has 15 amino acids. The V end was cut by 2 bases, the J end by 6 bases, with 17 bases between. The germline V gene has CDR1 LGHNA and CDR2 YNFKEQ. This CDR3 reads CASSQQTGSSGEQYF. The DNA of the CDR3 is TGTGCCAGCAGCCAACAGACCGGGAGCTCAGGCGAGCAGTACTTC.

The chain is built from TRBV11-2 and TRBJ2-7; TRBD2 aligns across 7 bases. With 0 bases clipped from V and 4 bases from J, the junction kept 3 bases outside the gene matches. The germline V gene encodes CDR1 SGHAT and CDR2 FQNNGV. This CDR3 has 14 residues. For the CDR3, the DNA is TGTGCCAGCAGCTTAGAGCCTAGCGGATACGAGCAGTACTTC. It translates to CASSLEPSGYEQYF.

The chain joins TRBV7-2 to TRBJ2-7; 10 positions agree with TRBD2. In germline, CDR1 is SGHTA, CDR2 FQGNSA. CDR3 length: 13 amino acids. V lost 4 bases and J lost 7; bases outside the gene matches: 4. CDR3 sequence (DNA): TGTGCCAGCAGCTCGGGACTAGCGACGGAGCAGTACTTC. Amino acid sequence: CASSSGLATEQYF.

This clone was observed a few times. CDR3 residues: CASSQQVTDFSGNTIYF. CDR3 coding DNA: TGTGCCAGCAGCCAACAGGTCACGGATTTCTCTGGAAACACCATATATTTT. The rearrangement uses TRBV21-1 and TRBJ1-3; TRBD1 is the table's D call, not checked against the DNA. TRBV21-1 is assigned pseudogene status. This CDR3 is built from 17 residues.

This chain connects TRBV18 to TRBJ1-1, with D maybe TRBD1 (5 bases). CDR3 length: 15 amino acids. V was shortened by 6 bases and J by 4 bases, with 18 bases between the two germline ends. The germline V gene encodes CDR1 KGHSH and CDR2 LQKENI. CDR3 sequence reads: CASSLRGERSTEAFF. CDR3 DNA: TGTGCCAGCTCTCTCCGGGGGGAGAGAAGCACTGAAGCTTTCTTT.